One and the same sample provided the 17 T cell receptor beta chains below, sequenced in a study of tumor-infiltrating lymphocytes in localized non-small cell lung cancer. Data came from immunoSEQ multiplex PCR; TCRdb stores just in-frame clones and leaves some out. This table has around 12,000 clones, about 78% appearing once. Material for sequencing was uninvolved lung tissue not adjacent to the tumor. The receptors come from a human donor with non-small cell lung cancer.

The chain employs TRBV27 and TRBJ2-1, with 12 bases that match TRBD2. The CDR3 length is 14 residues. Looked up from germline, CDR1 is MNHEY and CDR2 is SMNVEV (reference sequence). V trimming: 3 bases; J trimming: 7 bases; junction bases outside the gene matches: 1. This CDR3 reads CASSFGTSGNEQFF. DNA for the CDR3: TGTGCCAGCAGTTTCGGGACTAGCGGGAATGAGCAGTTCTTC.

This clone occurred a few times. J is TRBJ1-6 and V is TRBV5-1; unclear D gene. There are 14 residues in the CDR3. The V gene lost 2 bases and the J gene lost 7 bases, with 10 bases spanning the gap. Per germline, CDR1 SGHRS and CDR2 YFSETQ. In nucleotides, the CDR3 is TGCGCCAGCAGCTTAGAACTCGGAAATTCACCCCTCCACTTT. It specifies CASSLELGNSPLHF.

V and J are TRBV23-1 and TRBJ2-3, with a possible D match to TRBD2 (5 bases). TRBV23-1 is sorted into the ORF group, with uncertain function. V dropped 6 bases and J dropped 4 bases, with 14 bases sitting between them. The CDR3 covers 14 residues. The CDR3 DNA sequence: TGCGCCAGCAGACCACCCCGACTACCAGATACGCAGTATTTT. Protein: CASRPPRLPDTQYF.

This chain connects TRBV9 to TRBJ1-1, with 7 bases fitting TRBD1. J was trimmed by 3 bases and V by 5 bases; bases with no gene match: 4. Germline CDR1 SGDLS, CDR2 YYNGEE. The CDR3 spans 13 residues. The CDR3, as DNA: TGTGCCAGCAGTCGTACAGGGGACACTGAAGCTTTCTTT. It translates to CASSRTGDTEAFF. Full variable domain (missing parts from reference TRBV9 and TRBJ1-1): DSGVTQTPKHLITATGQRVTLRCSPRSGDLSVYWYQQSLDQGLQFLIQYYNGEERAKGNILERFSAQQFPDLHSELNLSSLELGDSALYFCASSRTGDTEAFFGQGTRLTVV.

In regard to this clone: An end of the junction does not agree with germline; a read error may underlie this. The chain combines TRBV7-7 with TRBJ1-3; no firm D call. Germline CDR1 SSHAT, CDR2 FNYEAQ (reference sequence). The CDR3 has 13 residues. CDR3 amino acids: CASSTGEGNTIYF. CDR3 nucleotides: TGTGCTAGCAGCACCGGGGAGGGAAACACCATATATTTT. Variable domain in full (rest from reference TRBV7-7 and TRBJ1-3): GAGVSQSPRYKVTKRGQDVTLRCDPISSHATLYWYQQALGQGPEFLTYFNYEAQPDKSGLPSDRFSAERPEGSISTLTIQRTEQRDSAMYRCASSTGEGNTIYFGEGSWLTVV.

With regard to this clone: Its ends do not fully match the called genes, so a read error is possible. The V call is TRBV7-7, the J call TRBJ2-2; either TRBD1 or TRBD2 may supply D (5 bases each). Per germline, CDR1 SSHAT and CDR2 FNYEAQ (reference sequence). The CDR3 is 14 amino acids. The CDR3 nucleotides are TGTGCTAGCAGCTGGGGACCGAACACCGGGGAGCTGTTTTTT. It encodes CASSWGPNTGELFF.

This chain connects TRBV27 to TRBJ1-1; tentatively, D is TRBD1 (5 bases). Trimming pared 6 bases from V and 5 bases from J, leaving 13 bases between. CDR3 length: 13 residues. Germline CDR1 is MNHEY and CDR2 is SMNVEV (reference sequence). The CDR3: CASRRGRWTEAFF. The CDR3 bases are TGTGCCAGCAGGAGGGGCAGATGGACTGAAGCTTTCTTT.

The chain combines TRBV9 with TRBJ1-4; D not certain. CDR3 size: 16 residues. Germline V gene sequence: CDR1 SGDLS, CDR2 YYNGEE. V lost 3 bases and J lost 6, with 18 bases in between. The CDR3 reads CASSGRGLVDDEKLFF. The CDR3 DNA follows: TGTGCCAGCAGCGGAAGAGGGCTCGTGGACGATGAAAAACTGTTTTTT.

The chain uses TRBV4-1 and TRBJ2-6; 9 positions agree with TRBD1. CDR3 length: 20 amino acids. Germline loops: CDR1 MGHRA, CDR2 YSYEKL. J gave up 2 bases and V 3 bases, and 14 bases lay outside the gene matches. The CDR3 sequence is CASSHQRSRDRVAGANVLTF. CDR3 DNA sequence: TGCGCCAGCAGCCATCAGAGAAGCCGGGACAGGGTCGCTGGGGCCAACGTCCTGACTTTC.

The J gene is TRBJ2-1, the V gene TRBV29-1; 9 bases are shared with TRBD1. Germline V gene lookup returns CDR1 SQVTM and CDR2 ANQGSEA. This CDR3 is built from 14 residues. V shed 5 bases and J 5 bases; nucleotides not matched to a gene: 7. CDR3 DNA sequence: TGCAGCGTTCATGGGGACAGGGTACACAATGAGCAGTTCTTC. It yields the protein CSVHGDRVHNEQFF.

This chain joins TRBV2 and TRBJ2-5, with D hard to call. The CDR3 totals 12 residues. V was shortened by 3 bases and J by 6 bases, with 8 bases between the two germline ends. The germline V gene encodes CDR1 SNHLY and CDR2 FYNNEI. CDR3 residues: CASSDNEQTQYF. DNA of the CDR3: TGTGCCAGCAGTGACAATGAACAGACCCAGTACTTC.

V and J are TRBV7-6 and TRBJ1-1; D gene unclear. Trimming took 2 bases from V and 4 from J, leaving 8 bases between them. Germline-derived CDR1 and CDR2 are SGHVS and FNYEAQ. This CDR3 spans 13 amino acids. Here the CDR3 reads CASSLTPGTEAFF. The CDR3 DNA sequence: TGTGCCAGCAGCTTAACGCCTGGCACTGAAGCTTTCTTT.

V and J are TRBV14 and TRBJ2-1, with 9 bases that match TRBD2. CDR1 and CDR2 (germline): SGHDN, FVKESK. V shed 4 bases and J 5 bases; nucleotides not matched to a gene: 6. CDR3 size: 15 residues. The CDR3 sequence is CASSRKRGANNEQFF. The CDR3, as DNA: TGTGCCAGCAGCCGAAAGCGGGGGGCAAACAATGAGCAGTTCTTC.

The chain combines TRBV5-1 with TRBJ2-1; 9 bases align to TRBD2. V shed 5 bases and J 4 bases; nucleotides not matched to a gene: 7. CDR1 and CDR2 (germline): SGHRS, YFSETQ. The CDR3 contains 15 residues. The DNA for the CDR3 is TGCGCCAGCAGACCAACTAGCGGGCCTTACAATGAGCAGTTCTTC. Translated, it gives CASRPTSGPYNEQFF. Full variable domain (remainder filled in from reference TRBV5-1 and TRBJ2-1): KAGVTQTPRYLIKTRGQQVTLSCSPISGHRSVSWYQQTPGQGLQFLFEYFSETQRNKGNFPGRFSGRQFSNSRSEMNVSTLELGDSALYLCASRPTSGPYNEQFFGPGTRLTVL.

The rearrangement uses TRBV28 and TRBJ1-2, with 9 bases matching TRBD1. V dropped 6 bases and J dropped 4; count of bases not matched to a gene: 6. The CDR3 extends over 14 amino acids. From germline, CDR1 is MDHEN and CDR2 SYDVKM. This CDR3 reads CASRTTGGSYGYTF. The CDR3 bases are TGTGCCAGCAGAACGACAGGGGGTTCCTATGGCTACACCTTC.

The gene calls are TRBV4-2 and TRBJ2-3, with a tentative D call TRBD2 (7 bases). Germline V CDR1 and CDR2: LGHNA, YNFKEQ. V was clipped by 3 bases and J by 6 bases, with 13 bases between them. The CDR3 covers 14 residues. The CDR3 protein is CASSQREGGDTQYF. In DNA form, the CDR3 reads TGTGCCAGCAGCCAGAGAGAGGGGGGGGATACGCAGTATTTT.

The chain combines TRBV6-5 with TRBJ2-7, with 7 bases identical to TRBD2. The CDR3 has 14 amino acids. Trimming cost V 6 bases and J 5 bases; bases outside gene matches: 10. From germline, CDR1 is MNHEY and CDR2 SVGAGI. As DNA, the CDR3 is TGTGCCAGCAGGAACCGGGGACTAATAGACGAGCAGTACTTC. It codes for CASRNRGLIDEQYF.